These 14 T cell receptor beta chains were all obtained from the same sample, sequenced in a study of blood T cell repertoires in COVID-19. TCRdb keeps only in-frame clones here, not all; method: immunoSEQ multiplex PCR. Of about 210,000 clones listed, about 86% were seen once; the top ten hold around 9%. Sequences were obtained from PBMCs or T cells enriched from blood (not recorded which). All receptors derive from a woman aged 50 to 60 with acute COVID-19.

The chain couples TRBV19 to TRBJ2-7, with 7 positions matching TRBD2. CDR3 size: 14 residues. Unmatched junction bases numbered 11, after V lost 7 bases and J lost 5 bases. The germline V gene encodes CDR1 LNHDA and CDR2 SQIVND (reference sequence). CDR3 loop: CASIWEGGLDEQYF. DNA for the CDR3: TGTGCCAGTATATGGGAGGGTGGGTTGGACGAGCAGTACTTC.

This clone has a single count. The V and J genes are TRBV6-5 and TRBJ1-3, with D perhaps matching TRBD1 (5 bases). Trimming removed 5 bases at V and 1 base at J, with 9 bases between. The CDR3 is made up of 14 amino acids. Germline-derived CDR1 and CDR2 are MNHEY and SVGAGI. The CDR3 region is CASSPQVSGNTIYF. The CDR3 coding sequence is TGTGCCAGCAGTCCACAGGTATCTGGAAACACCATATATTTT.

The rearrangement links TRBV27 to TRBJ2-7; tentatively, D is TRBD1 (7 bases). Germline V lookup: CDR1 MNHEY, CDR2 SMNVEV (reference sequence). This CDR3 region has 14 residues. Trimming took 5 bases from V and 5 from J, leaving 16 bases between them. The CDR3 loop reads CASSPSGGFHEQYF. The CDR3 coding sequence is TGTGCCAGCAGTCCCTCAGGGGGGTTCCACGAGCAGTACTTC.

The chain joins TRBV6-1 to TRBJ1-5, with unresolved D. V lost 1 base, J lost 3 bases, and 16 bases lay in between. From germline, CDR1 is MNHNS and CDR2 SASEGT. The CDR3 is made up of 17 amino acids. This CDR3 is CASSEVLGYSSNQPQHF. CDR3 coding DNA: TGTGCCAGCAGTGAAGTCCTTGGATACAGTTCCAATCAGCCCCAGCATTTT.

The rearrangement links TRBV5-1 to TRBJ2-1; 16 bases match TRBD2. V lost 4 bases, J lost 8 bases, and 12 bases stayed unmatched. Germline V CDR1 and CDR2: SGHRS, YFSETQ. The CDR3 totals 18 residues. CDR3 amino acids: CASSTGLAGGGTGDEQFF. The CDR3 DNA follows: TGCGCCAGCAGCACGGGACTAGCGGGAGGGGGGACGGGCGATGAGCAGTTCTTC.

The rearrangement uses TRBV28 and TRBJ1-6; 9 bases map to TRBD1. Trimming cost V 9 bases and J 4 bases; bases outside gene matches: 4. CDR3 size: 14 residues. The V gene's germline CDR1 is MDHEN and CDR2 SYDVKM. The CDR3 spells CASGQGLYNSPLHF. In nucleotides, the CDR3 is TGTGCCAGTGGACAGGGGTTGTATAATTCACCCCTCCACTTT.

V usage is TRBV7-2 and J usage is TRBJ2-6, with 7 bases matching TRBD1. Germline assignment: CDR1 SGHTA and CDR2 FQGNSA. The CDR3 spans 15 residues. The trim removed 3 bases at V and 2 bases at J, leaving 1 base unmatched. DNA of the CDR3: TGTGCCAGCAGCTTCACAGGGGCTGGGGCCAACGTCCTGACTTTC. This codes for CASSFTGAGANVLTF. Combining the CDR3 with reference TRBV7-2 and TRBJ2-6 gives the whole variable domain GAGVSQSPSNKVTEKGKDVELRCDPISGHTALYWYRQSLGQGLEFLIYFQGNSAPDKSGLPSDRFSAERTGGSVSTLTIQRTQQEDSAVYLCASSFTGAGANVLTFGAGSRLTVL.

The chain links TRBV29-1 to TRBJ2-3; 10 nucleotides align to TRBD2. With 8 bases clipped from V and 10 bases from J, the junction kept 15 bases outside the gene matches. Germline assignment: CDR1 SQVTM and CDR2 ANQGSEA. The CDR3 spans 14 residues. The CDR3 is CSIRLAGYSVAQYF. CDR3 nucleotides: TGCAGCATACGACTAGCGGGTTATTCTGTTGCGCAGTATTTT.

The V gene is TRBV6-5, the J gene TRBJ1-5; possibly TRBD1 for D (5 bases). Trimming shortened V by 2 bases and J by 5 bases, and 13 bases separated the two germline ends. The CDR3 is 15 amino acids. Germline CDR1 is MNHEY and CDR2 is SVGAGI. The CDR3 DNA is TGTGCCAGCAGTTACACGGGCAGGGAAGATCAGCCCCAGCATTTT. Amino acids: CASSYTGREDQPQHF.

The chain combines TRBV5-4 with TRBJ2-2; D might be TRBD1 (5 bases). From germline, CDR1 is SGHNT and CDR2 YYREEE (reference sequence). Trimming stripped 1 base from V and 6 bases from J, with 16 bases between. This CDR3 contains 16 residues. The CDR3 region has the DNA TGTGCCAGCAGCTTGTCAGGGAACTTTCTGTCCGGGGAGCTGTTTTTT. Amino acids: CASSLSGNFLSGELFF.

This sequence joins TRBV6-1 and TRBJ1-5, with D perhaps matching TRBD1 (6 bases). Deletions cut 3 bases from V and 9 bases from J, with 9 bases between. The germline V gene has CDR1 MNHNS and CDR2 SASEGT. The CDR3 length is 12 residues. CDR3 in amino acids: CASSDRGAPQHF. CDR3 bases: TGTGCCAGCAGTGACCGGGGGGCGCCCCAGCATTTT.

The J gene is TRBJ2-6, the V gene TRBV2; D remains unclear. The germline gives CDR1 SNHLY, CDR2 FYNNEI. This CDR3 comprises 17 residues. Trimming cost V 6 bases and J 0 bases, with 15 bases left between them. The CDR3, as DNA: TGTGCCAGCAGAGCCAACCACGTTTTCTCTGGGGCCAACGTCCTGACTTTC. Translated, it gives CASRANHVFSGANVLTF.

The rearrangement joins TRBV25-1 to TRBJ2-1; 7 bases line up with TRBD1. The CDR3 contains 13 residues. Germline-derived CDR1 and CDR2 are MGHDK and SYGVNS. After removal of 6 bases from V and 8 bases from J, the junction contained 7 bases not matched to a gene. DNA of the CDR3: TGTGCCAGCAGCCGACAGGGATCCCATGAGCAGTTCTTC. Amino acids: CASSRQGSHEQFF.

This chain joins TRBV5-6 and TRBJ1-3; TRBD1 agrees at 7 bases. Germline-derived CDR1 and CDR2 are SGHDT and YYEEEE. After removal of 0 bases from V and 2 bases from J, the junction contained 2 bases not matched to a gene. The CDR3 length is 15 residues. The DNA of the CDR3 is TGTGCCAGCAGCTTGGCAGGGGGTCCTGGAAACACCATATATTTT. The encoded protein is CASSLAGGPGNTIYF. The full variable domain, with the rest looked up from reference TRBV5-6 and TRBJ1-3, is DAGVTQSPTHLIKTRGQQVTLRCSPKSGHDTVSWYQQALGQGPQFIFQYYEEEERQRGNFPDRFSGHQFPNYSSELNVNALLLGDSALYLCASSLAGGPGNTIYFGEGSWLTVV.